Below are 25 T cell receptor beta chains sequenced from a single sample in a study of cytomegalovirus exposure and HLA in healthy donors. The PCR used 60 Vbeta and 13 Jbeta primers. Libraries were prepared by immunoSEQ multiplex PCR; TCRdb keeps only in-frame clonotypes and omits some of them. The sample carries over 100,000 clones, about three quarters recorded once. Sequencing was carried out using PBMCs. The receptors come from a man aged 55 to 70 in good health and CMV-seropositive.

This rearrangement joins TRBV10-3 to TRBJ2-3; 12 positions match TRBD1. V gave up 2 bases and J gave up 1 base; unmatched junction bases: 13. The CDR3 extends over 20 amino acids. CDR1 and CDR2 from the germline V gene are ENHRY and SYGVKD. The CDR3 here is CAISEPLAGTGGKGTDTQYF. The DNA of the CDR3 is TGTGCCATCAGTGAGCCCCTTGCCGGGACAGGGGGCAAGGGCACAGATACGCAGTATTTT.

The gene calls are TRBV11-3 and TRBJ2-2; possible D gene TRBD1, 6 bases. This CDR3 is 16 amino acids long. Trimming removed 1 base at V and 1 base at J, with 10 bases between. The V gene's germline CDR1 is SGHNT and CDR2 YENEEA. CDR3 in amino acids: CASSLARGKNTGELFF. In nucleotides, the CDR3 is TGTGCCAGCAGCTTAGCTAGGGGGAAGAACACCGGGGAGCTGTTTTTT. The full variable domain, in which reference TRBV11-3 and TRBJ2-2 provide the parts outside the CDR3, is EAGVVQSPRYKIIEKKQPVAFWCNPISGHNTLYWYLQNLGQGPELLIRYENEEAVDDSQLPKDRFSAERLKGVDSTLKIQPAELGDSAVYLCASSLARGKNTGELFFGEGSRLTVL.

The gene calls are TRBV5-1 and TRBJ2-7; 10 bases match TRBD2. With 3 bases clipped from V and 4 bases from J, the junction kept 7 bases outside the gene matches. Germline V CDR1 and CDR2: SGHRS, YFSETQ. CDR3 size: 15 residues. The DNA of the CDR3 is TGCGCCAGCAGCTGGGGAACTAGCGGGATATACGAGCAGTACTTC. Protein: CASSWGTSGIYEQYF.

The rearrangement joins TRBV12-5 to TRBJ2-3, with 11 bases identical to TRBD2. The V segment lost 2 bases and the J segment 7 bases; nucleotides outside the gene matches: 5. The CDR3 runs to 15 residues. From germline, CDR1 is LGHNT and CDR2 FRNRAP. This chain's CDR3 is CASGLTSGGGNTQYF. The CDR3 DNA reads TGTGCTAGTGGTTTGACTAGCGGGGGTGGGAATACGCAGTATTTT.

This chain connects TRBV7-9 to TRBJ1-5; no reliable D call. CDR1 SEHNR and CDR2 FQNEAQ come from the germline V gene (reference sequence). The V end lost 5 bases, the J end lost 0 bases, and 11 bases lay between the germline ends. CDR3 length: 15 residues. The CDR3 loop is CASSPLGDSNQPQHF. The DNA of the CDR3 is TGTGCCAGCAGCCCTCTCGGGGATAGCAATCAGCCCCAGCATTTT.

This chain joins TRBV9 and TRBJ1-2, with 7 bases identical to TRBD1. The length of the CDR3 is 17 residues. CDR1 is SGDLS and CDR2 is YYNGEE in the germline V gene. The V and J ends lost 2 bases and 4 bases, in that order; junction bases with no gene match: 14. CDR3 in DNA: TGTGCCAGCAGCGTCCGAGGGGGCGAAGCGATCTCCTATGGCTACACCTTC. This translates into CASSVRGGEAISYGYTF.

CDR3 sequence reads: CSAPSGALHF. The CDR3 region has the DNA TGCAGTGCGCCCTCCGGGGCCCTCCACTTT. V usage is TRBV20-1 and J usage is TRBJ1-6; D gene uncertain. Germline lookup yields CDR1 DFQATT and CDR2 SNEGSKA (reference sequence). Trimming took off 6 bases at V and 14 bases at J, with 11 bases between the two ends. The CDR3 has 10 residues.

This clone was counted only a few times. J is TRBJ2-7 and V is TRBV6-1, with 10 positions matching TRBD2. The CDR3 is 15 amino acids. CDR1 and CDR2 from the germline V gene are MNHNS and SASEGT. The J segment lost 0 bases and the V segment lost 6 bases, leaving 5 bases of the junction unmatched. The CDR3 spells CASSATSGASYEQYF. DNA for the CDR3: TGTGCCAGCAGCGCCACTAGCGGGGCCTCCTACGAGCAGTACTTC.

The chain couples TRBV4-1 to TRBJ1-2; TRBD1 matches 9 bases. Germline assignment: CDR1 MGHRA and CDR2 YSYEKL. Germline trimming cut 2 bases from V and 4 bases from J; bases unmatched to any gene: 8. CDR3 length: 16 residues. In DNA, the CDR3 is TGCGCCAGCAGCCAAAACCCCAAACAGGGGGCCTATGGCTACACCTTC. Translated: CASSQNPKQGAYGYTF.

Here the CDR3 reads CASSNTGTPANTGELFF. The CDR3 coding sequence is TGTGCCAGCAGCAACACGGGGACACCCGCGAACACCGGGGAGCTGTTTTTT. J is TRBJ2-2 and V is TRBV7-2, with D possibly matching TRBD1 (6 bases). The V gene lost 5 bases and the J gene lost 0 bases, with 16 bases spanning the gap. The CDR3 extends over 17 amino acids. Per germline, CDR1 SGHTA and CDR2 FQGNSA.

The CDR3 sequence is CARSFRLAGPFYEQYF. CDR3 nucleotides: TGTGCCAGAAGCTTTAGACTAGCGGGACCATTCTACGAGCAGTACTTC. The J gene is TRBJ2-7, the V gene TRBV5-3; 11 bases line up with TRBD2. TRBV5-3 is marked as an open reading frame, function uncertain. The CDR3 has 16 residues. Trimming cost V 2 bases and J 3 bases; bases outside gene matches: 7.

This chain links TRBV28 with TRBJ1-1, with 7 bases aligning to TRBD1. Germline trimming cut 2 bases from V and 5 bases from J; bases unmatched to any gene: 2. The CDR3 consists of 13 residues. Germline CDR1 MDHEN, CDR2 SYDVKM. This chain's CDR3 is CASSLSRGTEAFF. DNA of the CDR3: TGTGCCAGCAGTTTAAGCAGGGGGACTGAAGCTTTCTTT.

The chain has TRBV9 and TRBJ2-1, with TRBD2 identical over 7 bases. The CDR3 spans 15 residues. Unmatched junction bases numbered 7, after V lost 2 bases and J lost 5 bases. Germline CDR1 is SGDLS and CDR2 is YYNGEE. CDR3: CASSVGGFPNNEQFF. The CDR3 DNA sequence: TGTGCCAGCAGCGTCGGGGGGTTCCCCAACAATGAGCAGTTCTTC.

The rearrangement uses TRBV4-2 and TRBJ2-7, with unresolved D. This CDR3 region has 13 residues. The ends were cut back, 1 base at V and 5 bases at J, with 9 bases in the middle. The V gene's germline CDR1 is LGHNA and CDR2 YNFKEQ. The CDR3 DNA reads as TGTGCCAGCAGCCAAGTTACCACAGACGAGCAGTACTTC. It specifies CASSQVTTDEQYF.

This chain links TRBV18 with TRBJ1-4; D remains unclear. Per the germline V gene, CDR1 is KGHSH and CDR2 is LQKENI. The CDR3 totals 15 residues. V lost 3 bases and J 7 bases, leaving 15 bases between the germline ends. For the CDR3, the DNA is TGTGCCAGCTCACCTCCCTCCGAGGGCGGTGAAAAACTGTTTTTT. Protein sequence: CASSPPSEGGEKLFF.

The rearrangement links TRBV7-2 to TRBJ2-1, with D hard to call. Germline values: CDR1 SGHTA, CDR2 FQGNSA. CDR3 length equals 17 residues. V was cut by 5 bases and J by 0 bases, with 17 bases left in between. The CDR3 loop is CASSPAVGRYSYNEQFF. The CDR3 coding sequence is TGTGCCAGCAGCCCCGCGGTCGGTCGTTACTCCTACAATGAGCAGTTCTTC.

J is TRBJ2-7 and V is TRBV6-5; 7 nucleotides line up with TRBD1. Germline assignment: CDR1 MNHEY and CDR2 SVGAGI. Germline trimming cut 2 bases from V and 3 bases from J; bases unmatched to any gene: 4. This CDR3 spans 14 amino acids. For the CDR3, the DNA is TGTGCCAGCAGTTACACCCGGGACAGCTACGAGCAGTACTTC. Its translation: CASSYTRDSYEQYF.

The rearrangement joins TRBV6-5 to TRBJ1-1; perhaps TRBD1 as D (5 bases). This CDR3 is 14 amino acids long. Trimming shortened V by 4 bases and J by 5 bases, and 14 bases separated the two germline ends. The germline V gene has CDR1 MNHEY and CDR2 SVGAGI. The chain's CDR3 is CASSFRIGETEAFF. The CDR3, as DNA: TGTGCCAGCAGTTTCCGGATAGGGGAAACTGAAGCTTTCTTT.

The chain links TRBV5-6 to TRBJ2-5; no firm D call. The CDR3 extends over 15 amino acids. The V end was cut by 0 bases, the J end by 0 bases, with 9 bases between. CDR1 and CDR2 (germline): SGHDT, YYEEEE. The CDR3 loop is CASSLGTSYQETQYF. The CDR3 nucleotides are TGTGCCAGCAGCTTGGGTACTTCGTACCAAGAGACCCAGTACTTC.

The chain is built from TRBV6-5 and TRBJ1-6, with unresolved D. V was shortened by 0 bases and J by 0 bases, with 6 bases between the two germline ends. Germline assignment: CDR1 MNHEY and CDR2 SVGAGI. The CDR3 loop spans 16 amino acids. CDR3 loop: CASSYSPRSYNSPLHF. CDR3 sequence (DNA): TGTGCCAGCAGTTACTCCCCCCGCTCCTATAATTCACCCCTCCACTTT.

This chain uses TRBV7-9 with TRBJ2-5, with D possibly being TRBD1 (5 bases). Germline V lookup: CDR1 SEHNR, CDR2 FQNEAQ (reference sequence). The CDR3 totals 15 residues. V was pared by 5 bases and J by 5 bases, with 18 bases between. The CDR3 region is CASSPANRFGETQYF. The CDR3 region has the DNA TGTGCCAGCAGCCCCGCGAACAGGTTCGGGGAGACCCAGTACTTC. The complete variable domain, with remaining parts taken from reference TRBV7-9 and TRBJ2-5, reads DTGVSQNPRHKITKRGQNVTFRCDPISEHNRLYWYRQTLGQGPEFLTYFQNEAQLEKSRLLSDRFSAERPKGSFSTLEIQRTEQGDSAMYLCASSPANRFGETQYFGPGTRLLVL.

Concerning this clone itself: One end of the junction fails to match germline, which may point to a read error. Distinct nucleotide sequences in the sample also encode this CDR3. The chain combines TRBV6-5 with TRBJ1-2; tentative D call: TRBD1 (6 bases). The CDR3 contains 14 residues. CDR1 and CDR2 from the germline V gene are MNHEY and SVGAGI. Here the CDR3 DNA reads TGTGCTAGCAGTTACGTACAGGGCGGCTATGGCTACACCTTC. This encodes CASSYVQGGYGYTF.

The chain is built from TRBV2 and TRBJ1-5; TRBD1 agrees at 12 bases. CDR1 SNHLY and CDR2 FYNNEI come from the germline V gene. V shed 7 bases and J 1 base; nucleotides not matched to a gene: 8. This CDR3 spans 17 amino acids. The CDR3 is CASTPGQGAGSNQPQHF. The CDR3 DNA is TGTGCCAGCACTCCGGGACAGGGGGCTGGGAGCAATCAGCCCCAGCATTTT.

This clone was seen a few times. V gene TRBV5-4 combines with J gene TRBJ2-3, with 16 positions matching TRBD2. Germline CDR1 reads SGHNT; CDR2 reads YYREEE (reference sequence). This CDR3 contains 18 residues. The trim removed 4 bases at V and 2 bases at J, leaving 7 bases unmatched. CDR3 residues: CASSPGLAGGPFTDTQYF. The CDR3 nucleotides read TGTGCCAGCAGCCCGGGACTAGCGGGGGGGCCCTTCACAGATACGCAGTATTTT. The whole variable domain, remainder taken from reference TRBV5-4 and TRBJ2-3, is ETGVTQSPTHLIKTRGQQVTLRCSSQSGHNTVSWYQQALGQGPQFIFQYYREEENGRGNFPPRFSGLQFPNYSSELNVNALELDDSALYLCASSPGLAGGPFTDTQYFGPGTRLTVL.

The CDR3 loop reads CASSTGDATNEKLFF. CDR3 nucleotides: TGCGCCAGCAGTACAGGGGATGCAACTAATGAAAAACTGTTTTTT. The genes are TRBV5-1 and TRBJ1-4, with TRBD1 matching over 7 bases. CDR3 length: 15 amino acids. After removal of 5 bases from V and 0 bases from J, the junction contained 4 bases not matched to a gene. Germline V lookup: CDR1 SGHRS, CDR2 YFSETQ.